The clone carrying this T cell receptor (beta chain) appeared a few times. No antigen is known for it. The PCR contained 60 Vbeta and 13 Jbeta primers. The table came from immunoSEQ multiplex PCR; TCRdb's copy has only in-frame clones and leaves some out. The sample holds about 52,000 clones, 50% to 70% seen once. Germline CDR1 GTSNPN, CDR2 SVGIG (reference sequence). V trimming: 2 bases; J trimming: 1 base; junction bases outside the gene matches: 6. The CDR3 runs to 16 residues. This sample stems from a study of cytomegalovirus exposure and HLA in healthy donors. Study results and caveats: According to the study, around 180 TCR beta chains were cytomegalovirus-associated. Three of the chains that were CMV-associated were confirmed in vitro to be specific for CMV antigens. Most observed TCR sequences were rare, whereas some public TCRs were detected in many donors.

This TCR was recovered from a human donor in good health. This rearrangement joins TRBV30 to TRBJ1-3; 9 bases agree with TRBD1. What was sequenced was PBMCs. In DNA form, the CDR3 reads TGTGCCTGGAGTATGGGGACAGGGTCTTCTGGAAACACCATATATTTT. Encoded protein: CAWSMGTGSSGNTIYF.